This paragraph covers one T cell receptor (beta chain) sequence. Its antigen is as yet unknown. The data originate from a study of OX40 agonist ivuxolimab in advanced cancers. Study-wide context: The mean age was approximately 60 years, ranging from about 23 to 85, with approximately 83% of participants male. Eligibility admitted prior anti-PD-1, anti-PD-L1 or anti-CTLA-4 therapy; about 42% had some.

The data were produced by immunoSEQ multiplex PCR, yet TCRdb's version contains in-frame clones alone and is incomplete. The sample lists about 61,000 clones; approximately 90% were seen once. Study observations and caveats: CD8+ T cells were the subset that, on average, had more expanded clones than CD4+. Relatively little clonal expansion, among the lowest observed, appeared in partial responders at 0.1-3.0 mg/kg.

The sequencing used CD4+ or CD8+ T cells sorted from blood, collected in a trial of the OX40 agonist ivuxolimab. The clonotype comes from an adult with an advanced solid tumor such as melanoma, head and neck, liver or kidney cancer.

CDR3 DNA sequence: TGTGCCAGCAGCCAGGTGGGGGCAGCCCTCTATGGCTACACCTTC. As protein: CASSQVGAALYGYTF. This chain links TRBV11-2 with TRBJ1-2, with D possibly TRBD1 on 6 matching bases. Trimming cost V 5 bases and J 4 bases, with 17 bases left between them. Germline V gene sequence: CDR1 SGHAT, CDR2 FQNNGV. This CDR3 comprises 15 residues.